Each of the 26 T cell receptor beta chains below was sequenced from the same sample in a study of T-cell memory formation after mild COVID-19. MiXCR was run by TCRdb on the 5' RACE reads, yielding one entry per CDR3 protein. The table lists hundreds of thousands of distinct CDR3 sequences, 15% to 20% of them singletons. Sequencing input: PBMCs or a T cell subset sorted from them (not recorded which). The receptors were gathered from a man younger than 30 who had mild COVID-19 (a few samples of this study predate the infection). Cell type and time point are not known.

This clonotype was counted between two and nine times. This chain connects TRBV5-1 to TRBJ1-4; 7 bases line up with TRBD1. V shed 6 bases, J shed 6 bases, and the junction held 8 bases outside the gene matches. From germline, CDR1 is SGHRS and CDR2 YFSETQ. The CDR3 consists of 14 residues. The CDR3 here is CASTGGTADEKLFF. In DNA form, the CDR3 reads TGCGCCAGCACCGGGGGGACAGCAGATGAAAAACTGTTTTTT.

This clonotype was observed many times. The chain combines TRBV5-1 with TRBJ2-5; tentatively, D is TRBD1 or TRBD2 (5 bases each). Germline CDR1 reads SGHRS; CDR2 reads YFSETQ. V lost 2 bases, J lost 0 bases, and 11 bases lay in between. The CDR3 spans 15 residues. The CDR3 DNA is TGCGCCAGCAGCTTCCAACTGGGGGACCAAGAGACCCAGTACTTC. This encodes CASSFQLGDQETQYF.

The V gene is TRBV5-1, the J gene TRBJ1-2; unclear D gene. In germline, CDR1 is SGHRS, CDR2 YFSETQ. This CDR3 contains 14 residues. Trimming shortened V by 3 bases and J by 8 bases, and 17 bases separated the two germline ends. CDR3 DNA sequence: TGCGCCAGCAGCTCCCGGACGGGCCCGGGGGGCTACACCTTC. Translating it yields CASSSRTGPGGYTF.

This rearrangement joins TRBV7-2 to TRBJ2-1; TRBD2 is a possible D gene (6 bases). From germline, CDR1 is SGHTA and CDR2 FQGNSA. V was cut by 3 bases and J by 3 bases, with 12 bases left in between. The CDR3 spans 15 residues. CDR3 nucleotides: TGTGCCAGCAGCTTCGACGGGGGAGGCTACAATGAGCAGTTCTTC. Its translation: CASSFDGGGYNEQFF.

In its sample, this clonotype was seen a few times. The V call is TRBV20-1, the J call TRBJ2-1; D uncertain. CDR1 DFQATT and CDR2 SNEGSKA come from the germline V gene (reference sequence). V was clipped by 6 bases and J by 12 bases, with 18 bases between them. There are 12 residues in the CDR3. CDR3: CSAETTALGQFF. The DNA for the CDR3 is TGCAGTGCCGAGACCACCGCGTTAGGGCAGTTCTTC.

This chain connects TRBV12-3 or TRBV12-4 to TRBJ2-3, with TRBD2 identical over 8 bases. V was clipped by 4 bases and J by 0 bases; unmatched bases: 12. The CDR3 is 18 residues long. The CDR3 loop reads CASSWEGSGDESTDTQYF. CDR3 DNA sequence: TGTGCCAGCAGTTGGGAGGGTAGCGGGGACGAAAGCACAGATACGCAGTATTTT.

This clonotype was counted only a few times. V and J are TRBV5-1 and TRBJ2-1; the match to TRBD1 covers 9 bases. CDR1 SGHRS and CDR2 YFSETQ come from the germline V gene. This CDR3 is 14 amino acids long. Trimming cost V 5 bases and J 8 bases; bases outside gene matches: 8. The CDR3 coding sequence is TGCGCCAGCAGTCCCGGGACAGGGTTTCATGAGCAGTTCTTC. This translates into CASSPGTGFHEQFF.

This clonotype was observed at least ten times. The V gene is TRBV10-2, the J gene TRBJ1-1; no clear D gene. Trimming removed 4 bases at V and 0 bases at J, with 6 bases between. Germline V gene lookup returns CDR1 WSHSY and CDR2 SAAADI. CDR3 length: 13 amino acids. CDR3 DNA: TGCGCCAGCAGTGGGGGAGTGAACACTGAAGCTTTCTTT. Amino acid sequence: CASSGGVNTEAFF.

V is TRBV24-1 and J is TRBJ2-1; 9 bases align to TRBD1. This CDR3 has 16 residues. V was pared by 2 bases and J by 5 bases, with 6 bases of the junction left unmatched. Per germline, CDR1 KGHDR and CDR2 SFDVKD. CDR3 sequence (DNA): TGTGCCACCAGTGATTCTGACAGGGGGTCCGACAATGAGCAGTTCTTC. It codes for CATSDSDRGSDNEQFF.

The chain couples TRBV6-2 or TRBV6-3 to TRBJ1-1, with 7 bases identical to TRBD1. Germline V lookup: CDR1 MNHEY, CDR2 SVGEGT. With V trimmed by 7 bases and J by 8 bases, 13 bases remained unmatched. The length of the CDR3 is 14 residues. The CDR3 nucleotides are TGTGCCAGCACCCTACAGGGGCCTGGAGGGGAAGCTTTCTTT. Translated: CASTLQGPGGEAFF.

This clonotype was detected only a few times. V gene TRBV10-1 combines with J gene TRBJ2-3; D call uncertain. This CDR3 spans 12 amino acids. V lost 0 bases to trimming and J lost 6 bases, with 4 bases between them. The germline V gene has CDR1 WNHNN and CDR2 SYGVQD (reference sequence). CDR3 region: CASSESLDTQYF. The DNA of the CDR3 is TGCGCCAGCAGTGAGTCATTGGATACGCAGTATTTT.

This clonotype was detected a few times. This chain joins TRBV7-9 and TRBJ2-7; tentative D call: TRBD2 (5 bases). The CDR3 sequence is 14 residues long. The germline V and J ends were trimmed by 5 bases and 0 bases, with 11 bases remaining between them. CDR1 is SEHNR and CDR2 is FQNEAQ in the germline V gene (reference sequence). CDR3 residues: CASSPPGYSYEQYF. The CDR3 DNA sequence: TGTGCCAGCAGCCCGCCGGGATACTCCTACGAGCAGTACTTC.

There are a few counts of this clonotype. This chain joins TRBV6-2 or TRBV6-3 and TRBJ1-1; D is ambiguous. The CDR3 extends over 13 amino acids. Germline V gene sequence: CDR1 MNHEY, CDR2 SVGEGT. Deletions cut 9 bases from V and 5 bases from J, with 16 bases between. CDR3 amino acids: CASTVGPGTEAFF. The DNA for the CDR3 is TGTGCCAGTACGGTTGGCCCTGGGACTGAAGCTTTCTTT.

This clonotype was counted only a few times. The chain couples TRBV4-3 to TRBJ2-5; D perhaps matches TRBD2 (7 bases). Deletions cut 0 bases from V and 7 bases from J, with 15 bases between. The CDR3 has 15 residues. The V gene's germline CDR1 is LGHNA and CDR2 YSLEER. The CDR3 protein is CASSQDRAGEGTQYF. The CDR3 DNA sequence: TGCGCCAGCAGCCAAGATCGTGCAGGGGAGGGGACCCAGTACTTC.

This clonotype was counted a few times. This chain joins TRBV20-1 and TRBJ1-6; D possibly corresponds to TRBD1 (5 bases). There are 15 residues in the CDR3. Germline values: CDR1 DFQATT, CDR2 SNEGSKA (reference sequence). With 6 bases removed from V and 6 bases from J, the gap between germline ends came to 18 bases. CDR3 bases: TGCAGTGCGAAGGCGCAGGGTTCCCTTAATTCACCCCTCCACTTT. This translates into CSAKAQGSLNSPLHF.

This clonotype appeared a single time. The rearrangement joins TRBV18 to TRBJ2-6; unclear D gene. The germline V and J ends were trimmed by 2 bases and 0 bases, with 11 bases remaining between them. This CDR3 spans 17 amino acids. Germline lookup yields CDR1 KGHSH and CDR2 LQKENI. CDR3 in DNA: TGTGCCAGCTCACCAGGGCGACCCAGCTCTGGGGCCAACGTCCTGACTTTC. Amino acid sequence: CASSPGRPSSGANVLTF.

The chain uses TRBV24-1 and TRBJ1-2; D is unresolved. Germline-derived CDR1 and CDR2 are KGHDR and SFDVKD. The V gene lost 7 bases and the J gene lost 4 bases, with 18 bases spanning the gap. The CDR3 is 15 residues long. Here the CDR3 reads CATRDDTSKGYGYTF. The CDR3 region has the DNA TGTGCCACCAGGGACGACACATCTAAGGGCTATGGCTACACCTTC.

This clonotype was found a few times. The chain is built from TRBV6-2 or TRBV6-3 and TRBJ2-2; 7 nucleotides match TRBD1. CDR1 MNHEY and CDR2 SVGEGT come from the germline V gene. The CDR3 totals 12 residues. J gave up 10 bases and V 6 bases, and 5 bases lay outside the gene matches. CDR3 region: CASRDDREELFF. The CDR3 DNA sequence: TGTGCCAGCAGGGACGACAGGGAGGAGCTGTTTTTT.

The chain joins TRBV11-3 to TRBJ2-5; 12 bases match TRBD2. V was clipped by 4 bases and J by 5 bases; unmatched bases: 8. Germline CDR1 reads SGHNT; CDR2 reads YENEEA. CDR3 length: 16 residues. The CDR3 protein is CASSSGLAGYSETQYF. In DNA form, the CDR3 reads TGTGCCAGCAGCTCAGGACTAGCGGGGTATTCGGAGACCCAGTACTTC.

This clonotype was found a few times. This chain uses TRBV5-1 with TRBJ2-1; the match to TRBD2 covers 13 bases. Germline trimming cut 2 bases from V and 16 bases from J; bases unmatched to any gene: 12. CDR3 length: 15 residues. Germline loops: CDR1 SGHRS, CDR2 YFSETQ. Here the CDR3 DNA reads TGCGCCAGCAGCTTCTCGACTAGCGGGGGGACCGACAGATTCTTC. Amino acids: CASSFSTSGGTDRFF.

The genes are TRBV25-1 and TRBJ1-5; D remains ambiguous. This CDR3 has 12 amino acids. Germline V lookup: CDR1 MGHDK, CDR2 SYGVNS. Deletions cut 3 bases from V and 5 bases from J, with 5 bases between. In DNA, the CDR3 is TGTGCCAGCAGTGATGAGGATCAGCCCCAGCATTTT. It specifies CASSDEDQPQHF.

V and J are TRBV7-2 and TRBJ2-5, with 7 bases fitting TRBD2. The CDR3 runs to 14 residues. CDR1 is SGHTA, CDR2 FQGNSA, per germline. V lost 4 bases, J lost 2 bases, and 4 bases stayed unmatched. CDR3 amino acids: CASSWGGGQETQYF. The CDR3 DNA is TGTGCCAGCAGCTGGGGGGGGGGACAAGAGACCCAGTACTTC. The complete variable domain, with remaining parts taken from reference TRBV7-2 and TRBJ2-5, reads GAGVSQSPSNKVTEKGKDVELRCDPISGHTALYWYRQSLGQGLEFLIYFQGNSAPDKSGLPSDRFSAERTGGSVSTLTIQRTQQEDSAVYLCASSWGGGQETQYFGPGTRLLVL.

V is TRBV19 and J is TRBJ1-2; D gene unclear. V was cut by 3 bases and J by 4 bases, with 12 bases left in between. The germline CDR1 and CDR2 sequences are LNHDA and SQIVND (reference sequence). The CDR3 totals 14 residues. The CDR3 sequence: CASSIAGSFYGYTF. The CDR3 DNA is TGTGCCAGTAGTATCGCCGGGAGTTTCTATGGCTACACCTTC.

This clonotype was seen only a few times. This CDR3 is CASSRDNQSYSDTQYF. Here the CDR3 DNA reads TGCGCCAGCAGCCGGGACAACCAGTCCTATTCGGATACGCAGTATTTT. The chain couples TRBV5-1 to TRBJ2-3, with a tentative D call TRBD1 (6 bases). Germline CDR1 and CDR2: SGHRS and YFSETQ. The CDR3 is made up of 16 amino acids. Trimming shortened V by 4 bases and J by 6 bases, and 21 bases separated the two germline ends.

The chain has TRBV28 and TRBJ2-7, with D maybe TRBD1 (5 bases). This CDR3 is built from 11 residues. The V end lost 7 bases, the J end lost 7 bases, and 11 bases lay between the germline ends. Germline V lookup: CDR1 MDHEN, CDR2 SYDVKM. CDR3 in amino acids: CASTSGYEQYV. CDR3 sequence (DNA): TGTGCCAGCACCTCAGGGTATGAGCAGTACGTC.

This clonotype was seen a handful of times. The chain joins TRBV2 to TRBJ2-7; 7 bases map to TRBD2. V was pared by 4 bases and J by 2 bases, with 8 bases of the junction left unmatched. The germline V gene has CDR1 SNHLY and CDR2 FYNNEI. This CDR3 has 15 amino acids. CDR3 protein: CASSGFERGTYEQYV. The DNA of the CDR3 is TGTGCCAGCAGTGGTTTTGAGCGGGGCACCTACGAGCAGTACGTC.